These 4 T cell receptor beta chains were sequenced from one sample in a study of cytomegalovirus exposure and HLA in healthy donors. TCRdb's copy holds only in-frame clones and misses some; the assay was immunoSEQ multiplex PCR. The sample shows some 240,000 clones, approximately 87% of them seen only once. Sequenced input: PBMCs. Receptors were obtained from a woman aged 18-29 years in good health and CMV-seronegative.

The rearrangement links TRBV6-1 to TRBJ1-1, with 7 bases identical to TRBD1. Germline-derived CDR1 and CDR2 are MNHNS and SASEGT. The trim removed 4 bases at V and 4 bases at J, leaving 6 bases unmatched. The CDR3 sequence is 14 residues long. The CDR3 sequence is CASSGQGGGTEAFF. The CDR3 DNA follows: TGTGCCAGCAGTGGACAGGGTGGTGGCACTGAAGCTTTCTTT.

V gene TRBV2 combines with J gene TRBJ2-1; no definite D call. This CDR3 has 14 residues. The V and J ends lost 4 bases and 4 bases respectively, with 11 bases between them. Per germline, CDR1 SNHLY and CDR2 FYNNEI. For the CDR3, the DNA is TGTGCCAGCAGTGCGACTGATGGGTACAATGAGCAGTTCTTC. Translated: CASSATDGYNEQFF.

The chain has TRBV5-6 and TRBJ2-3; D unresolved. Trimming took off 1 base at V and 2 bases at J, with 14 bases between the two ends. CDR3 size: 16 residues. The germline CDR1 and CDR2 sequences are SGHDT and YYEEEE. CDR3 nucleotide sequence: TGTGCCAGCAGCTTGTACAACAGAAGATACACAGATACGCAGTATTTT. Its translation is CASSLYNRRYTDTQYF.

The CDR3 region has the DNA TGTGCCAGCAGCTGGACAGGGGGCGGGAGCACTGAAGCTTTCTTT. Its protein product is CASSWTGGGSTEAFF. V usage is TRBV7-8 and J usage is TRBJ1-1; 11 positions agree with TRBD1. Germline CDR1 is SGHVS and CDR2 is FQNEAQ. The CDR3 consists of 15 residues. V was clipped by 4 bases and J by 4 bases; unmatched bases: 5. The variable domain in full, completed from reference TRBV7-8 and TRBJ1-1, reads GAGVSQSPRYKVAKRGQDVALRCDPISGHVSLFWYQQALGQGPEFLTYFQNEAQLDKSGLPSDRFFAERPEGSVSTLKIQRTQQEDSAVYLCASSWTGGGSTEAFFGQGTRLTVV.